Listed below are T cell receptor beta chains from one sample, sequenced in a study of T cells in Graves' hyperthyroidism and ophthalmopathy. A single record per CDR3 protein comes from TCRdb applying MiXCR to the multiplex PCR reads. Among about 840,000 distinct CDR3 sequences listed, 35% to 45% were seen once. The source material was blood. The origin of the receptors is a man between 18 and 29 years old with Graves' hyperthyroidism. The CDR3 runs from the conserved cysteine through the conserved F or W. Each record gives: clone size, D gene, V gene, J gene, CDR3 DNA, CDR3 protein. The D gene is left open where the match is weak. Not all rows give a size; the values are once, few, many and, for expanded clones, a class.

clone size: many; D gene: -; V gene: TRBV5-1; J gene: TRBJ1-1; CDR3 DNA: TGCGCCAGCAGAGCAGCGAACACTGAAGCTTTCTTT; CDR3 protein: CASRAANTEAFF
clone size: few; D gene: TRBD1; V gene: TRBV10-3; J gene: TRBJ1-5; CDR3 DNA: TGTGCCACCGGGACAGGGTCGGGACAGCCCCAGCATTTT; CDR3 protein: CATGTGSGQPQHF
clone size: -; D gene: -; V gene: TRBV2; J gene: TRBJ2-7; CDR3 DNA: TGTGCCAGCAGTGTTAGCGGACAGTACGAGCAGTACTTC; CDR3 protein: CASSVSGQYEQYF
clone size: many; D gene: TRBD1; V gene: TRBV10-3; J gene: TRBJ1-5; CDR3 DNA: TGTGCCATCCAGGGGGTTCGCAATCAGCCCCAGCATTTT; CDR3 protein: CAIQGVRNQPQHF
clone size: many; D gene: TRBD2; V gene: TRBV25-1; J gene: TRBJ2-5; CDR3 DNA: TGTGCCAGCACGGCGGGAGGGAGAGAGACCCAGTACTTC; CDR3 protein: CASTAGGRETQYF
clone size: many; D gene: -; V gene: TRBV7-9; J gene: TRBJ2-5; CDR3 DNA: TGTGCCAGCAGCTTAGGGCTAGGAGAGACCCAGTACTTC; CDR3 protein: CASSLGLGETQYF
clone size: many; D gene: -; V gene: TRBV7-8; J gene: TRBJ1-5; CDR3 DNA: TGTGCCAGCAGCTTGGACCTTATGGATCAGCCCCAGCATTTT; CDR3 protein: CASSLDLMDQPQHF
clone size: -; D gene: TRBD2; V gene: TRBV20-1; J gene: TRBJ2-7; CDR3 DNA: TGCAGCTCCGTCACGCGGGGGACCCTTGACGAGCAGTACTTC; CDR3 protein: CSSVTRGTLDEQYF
clone size: few; D gene: -; V gene: TRBV10-3; J gene: TRBJ1-2; CDR3 DNA: TGTGCCACCGCCGATGACTATGGCTACACCTTC; CDR3 protein: CATADDYGYTF
clone size: -; D gene: -; V gene: TRBV10-3; J gene: TRBJ1-6; CDR3 DNA: TGTGCCATCAGTGGGGTGGGTGGGTCGTTAGACTCACCCCTCCACTTT; CDR3 protein: CAISGVGGSLDSPLHF
clone size: -; D gene: -; V gene: TRBV20-1; J gene: TRBJ2-6; CDR3 DNA: TGCAGTGCTACCCCCAGGGCCAACGTCCTGACTTTC; CDR3 protein: CSATPRANVLTF
clone size: many; D gene: -; V gene: TRBV9; J gene: TRBJ1-1; CDR3 DNA: TGTGCCAGCAGCCCCCGACAGGTGAACACTGAAGCTTTCTTT; CDR3 protein: CASSPRQVNTEAFF
clone size: many; D gene: -; V gene: TRBV7-6; J gene: TRBJ1-3; CDR3 DNA: TGTGCCAGCCGGGAGGGGTCAGGAAACACCATATATTTT; CDR3 protein: CASREGSGNTIYF
clone size: -; D gene: -; V gene: TRBV7-9; J gene: TRBJ1-4; CDR3 DNA: TGTGCCCGCAGCGCAGGACAGAGGGCCAGTAATGAAAAACTGTTTTTT; CDR3 protein: CARSAGQRASNEKLFF
clone size: -; D gene: -; V gene: TRBV19; J gene: TRBJ2-7; CDR3 DNA: TGTGCCAGTAGTACCTCGGGGCCCTACGAGCAGTACTTC; CDR3 protein: CASSTSGPYEQYF
clone size: once; D gene: -; V gene: TRBV7-2; J gene: TRBJ1-5; CDR3 DNA: TGTGCCAGCAGTTTAATCGGCGCCAATCAGCCCCAGCATTTT; CDR3 protein: CASSLIGANQPQHF
clone size: -; D gene: -; V gene: TRBV5-1; J gene: TRBJ2-5; CDR3 DNA: TGCGCCAGCAGCGCGGAGAGGGGTCTCGAAGAGACCCAGTACTTC; CDR3 protein: CASSAERGLEETQYF
clone size: -; D gene: -; V gene: TRBV7-6; J gene: TRBJ1-2; CDR3 DNA: TGTGCCAGCAGCCCCCCCGGAGAGGACCCTAACTATGGCTACACCTTC; CDR3 protein: CASSPPGEDPNYGYTF
clone size: many; D gene: -; V gene: TRBV7-6; J gene: TRBJ2-7; CDR3 DNA: TGTGCCAGCAGCACGGCAGGGGGGATCGAGCAGTACTTC; CDR3 protein: CASSTAGGIEQYF
clone size: -; D gene: TRBD1; V gene: TRBV2; J gene: TRBJ1-2; CDR3 DNA: TGTGCCAGCAGTTTATCGGACAGGGTGCCTAACTATGGCTACACCTTC; CDR3 protein: CASSLSDRVPNYGYTF
clone size: -; D gene: TRBD2; V gene: TRBV6-6; J gene: TRBJ2-2; CDR3 DNA: TGTGCCAGCGAGGGGCTAGCGGGAGGTTTCGGGGAGCTGTTTTTT; CDR3 protein: CASEGLAGGFGELFF
clone size: -; D gene: -; V gene: TRBV27; J gene: TRBJ1-2; CDR3 DNA: TGTGCCAGCAGTTTAGGAAAAGACTATGGCTACACCTTC; CDR3 protein: CASSLGKDYGYTF
clone size: -; D gene: -; V gene: TRBV19; J gene: TRBJ1-4; CDR3 DNA: TGTGCCAGTAGTATAGACGATAATGAAAAACTGTTTTTT; CDR3 protein: CASSIDDNEKLFF
clone size: many; D gene: -; V gene: TRBV10-3; J gene: TRBJ1-2; CDR3 DNA: TGTGCCATCAGTGATGGGGGCCAGGGAAACTATGGCTACACCTTC; CDR3 protein: CAISDGGQGNYGYTF
clone size: many; D gene: -; V gene: TRBV19; J gene: TRBJ1-3; CDR3 DNA: TGTGCCAGTAGTATCCTCGACCCGGGAAACACCATATATTTT; CDR3 protein: CASSILDPGNTIYF
clone size: -; D gene: -; V gene: TRBV6-1; J gene: TRBJ1-5; CDR3 DNA: TGTGCCAGCAGATTACAGGGAAGTCCTTTGTCCCAGCATTTT; CDR3 protein: CASRLQGSPLSQHF
clone size: -; D gene: -; V gene: TRBV7-8; J gene: TRBJ1-3; CDR3 DNA: TGTGCCAGCAGCTTAAGCGGCTATCTCTGGGAAAACACCATATATTTT; CDR3 protein: CASSLSGYLWENTIYF
clone size: -; D gene: TRBD1; V gene: TRBV5-4; J gene: TRBJ2-7; CDR3 DNA: TGTGCCAGCAGCTTCGTGAACAGGGGATCCTACGAGCAGTACTTC; CDR3 protein: CASSFVNRGSYEQYF
clone size: once; D gene: TRBD1; V gene: TRBV29-1; J gene: TRBJ2-6; CDR3 DNA: TGCAGCGTTGAGGGCGGGACAGGGTACTTAGAAGGGGCCAACGTCCTGACTTTC; CDR3 protein: CSVEGGTGYLEGANVLTF
clone size: -; D gene: TRBD2; V gene: TRBV24-1; J gene: TRBJ2-2; CDR3 DNA: TGTGCCACCAGTGATTTCAGGCTAGCGGGGAACACCGGGGAGCTGTTTTTT; CDR3 protein: CATSDFRLAGNTGELFF
clone size: -; D gene: -; V gene: TRBV19; J gene: TRBJ1-1; CDR3 DNA: TGTGCCAGTAGTCGTCGGGGGGCTGAAGCTTTCTTT; CDR3 protein: CASSRRGAEAFF
clone size: many; D gene: -; V gene: TRBV29-1; J gene: TRBJ1-1; CDR3 DNA: TGCAGCGTTGAAACCCAGGGAAGGAACACTGAAGCTTTCTTT; CDR3 protein: CSVETQGRNTEAFF
clone size: few; D gene: -; V gene: TRBV20-1; J gene: TRBJ2-7; CDR3 DNA: TGCAGGGCGGGGAGGGACAGAGATACCTACGAGCAGTACTTC; CDR3 protein: CRAGRDRDTYEQYF
clone size: many; D gene: TRBD2; V gene: TRBV20-1; J gene: TRBJ2-7; CDR3 DNA: TGCAGTGCTAGGAGCGGGAGCATCCACGAGCAGTACTTC; CDR3 protein: CSARSGSIHEQYF
clone size: -; D gene: -; V gene: TRBV4-1; J gene: TRBJ1-1; CDR3 DNA: TGCGCCAGCAGCCAAGATCAGGACGGGACTGAAGCTTTCTTT; CDR3 protein: CASSQDQDGTEAFF
clone size: many; D gene: -; V gene: TRBV9; J gene: TRBJ2-7; CDR3 DNA: TGTGCCAGCAGCTCAGAGCCGGGTACCTACGAGCAGTACTTC; CDR3 protein: CASSSEPGTYEQYF
clone size: few; D gene: -; V gene: TRBV5-1; J gene: TRBJ2-7; CDR3 DNA: TGCGCCAGCAGCCCATGGACAGACTACGAGCAGTACTTC; CDR3 protein: CASSPWTDYEQYF
clone size: -; D gene: TRBD2; V gene: TRBV7-9; J gene: TRBJ2-5; CDR3 DNA: TGTGCCAGCAGCTTTTTAGCGGGAGCCAGGGGGACCCAGTACTTC; CDR3 protein: CASSFLAGARGTQYF
clone size: few; D gene: -; V gene: TRBV5-1; J gene: TRBJ1-1; CDR3 DNA: TGCGCCAGCAGCTTGGCGGCGCCTCCCGAGACTGAAGCTTTCTTT; CDR3 protein: CASSLAAPPETEAFF
clone size: -; D gene: -; V gene: TRBV4-2; J gene: TRBJ1-5; CDR3 DNA: TGTGCCAGCAGCCAAGGTCGGACGGGGAATCAGCCCCAGCATTTT; CDR3 protein: CASSQGRTGNQPQHF
clone size: -; D gene: -; V gene: TRBV11-2; J gene: TRBJ2-7; CDR3 DNA: TGTCACAGTGCTAGAGATCAGGGCAGCGGCTACGAGCAGTACTTC; CDR3 protein: CHSARDQGSGYEQYF
clone size: -; D gene: -; V gene: TRBV7-9; J gene: TRBJ1-3; CDR3 DNA: TGTGCCAGCAGCTTGTTAGATGAAGGCACCATATATTTT; CDR3 protein: CASSLLDEGTIYF
clone size: many; D gene: -; V gene: TRBV2; J gene: TRBJ1-5; CDR3 DNA: TGTGCCAGCACCTACAGGGCTAATCAGCCCCAGCATTTT; CDR3 protein: CASTYRANQPQHF
clone size: few; D gene: -; V gene: TRBV10-3; J gene: TRBJ1-1; CDR3 DNA: TGTGCCAGCAAGGTTGACACTGAAGCTTTCTTT; CDR3 protein: CASKVDTEAFF
clone size: -; D gene: -; V gene: TRBV10-3; J gene: TRBJ2-7; CDR3 DNA: TGTGCCACTACCGAGGAATATAGATCCGAGCAGTACTTC; CDR3 protein: CATTEEYRSEQYF
clone size: many; D gene: -; V gene: TRBV7-3; J gene: TRBJ1-2; CDR3 DNA: TGTGCCAGCAGCTTAAATGCAGGGCGAAACTATGGCTACACCTTC; CDR3 protein: CASSLNAGRNYGYTF